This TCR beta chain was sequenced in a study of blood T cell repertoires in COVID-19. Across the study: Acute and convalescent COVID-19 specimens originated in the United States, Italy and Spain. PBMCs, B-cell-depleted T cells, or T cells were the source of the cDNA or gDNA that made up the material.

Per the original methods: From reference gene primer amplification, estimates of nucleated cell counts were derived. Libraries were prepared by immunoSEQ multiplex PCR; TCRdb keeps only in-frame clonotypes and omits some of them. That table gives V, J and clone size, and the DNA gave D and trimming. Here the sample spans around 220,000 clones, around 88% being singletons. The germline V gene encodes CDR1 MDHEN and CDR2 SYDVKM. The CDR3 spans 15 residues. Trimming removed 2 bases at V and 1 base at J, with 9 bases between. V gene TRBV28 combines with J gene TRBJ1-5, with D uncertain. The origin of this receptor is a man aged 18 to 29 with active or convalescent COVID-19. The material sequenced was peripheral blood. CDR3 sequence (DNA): TGTGCCAGCAGTTTAAAGGACTTCAGCAATCAGCCCCAGCATTTT. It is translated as CASSLKDFSNQPQHF. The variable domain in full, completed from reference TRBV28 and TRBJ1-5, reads DVKVTQSSRYLVKRTGEKVFLECVQDMDHENMFWYRQDPGLGLRLIYFSYDVKMKEKGDIPEGYSVSREKKERFSLILESASTNQTSMYLCASSLKDFSNQPQHFGDGTRLSIL.